This is a list of T cell receptor beta chains from one sample in a study of response to subunit inactivated influenza vaccine. TCRdb re-called the RT-PCR reads through MiXCR, storing one row per CDR3 protein. This sample yields 150,000 to 200,000 distinct CDR3 sequences, of which around 12% are seen a single time; approximately 32% belongs to the top ten. In addition, the sample was reused for a study of T cells expressing NK-cell markers.

This material consisted of CD8+ T cells sorted from PBMCs, taken less than 13 days after vaccination. The receptor set was obtained from a man aged 45 to 65 who received an inactivated influenza vaccine. CDR3s include the opening cysteine and the closing phenylalanine or tryptophan. D genes are given only for firm matches. The size entry is marked missing in some rows and otherwise reads once, few, many or a size class.

J | V | D | size | CDR3 | DNA
TRBJ2-1 | TRBV4-1 | TRBD2 | few | CASSQEKRGVYNEQFF | TGCGCCAGCAGCCAAGAGAAGCGGGGGGTGTACAATGAGCAGTTCTTC
TRBJ2-7 | TRBV7-9 | . | few | CASSIDLAYEQYF | TGTGCCAGCAGCATCGACTTGGCCTACGAGCAGTACTTC
TRBJ2-7 | TRBV28 | TRBD1 | . | CASSLTGIGEQYF | TGTGCCAGCAGTTTGACAGGGATCGGCGAGCAGTACTTC
TRBJ2-1 | TRBV29-1 | TRBD1 | . | CSVWTGTLDEQFF | TGCAGCGTCTGGACAGGGACGTTGGATGAGCAGTTCTTC
TRBJ2-1 | TRBV29-1 | TRBD2 | few | CSATVWREVNEQFF | TGCAGCGCCACAGTGTGGCGGGAGGTAAATGAGCAGTTCTTC
TRBJ1-4 | TRBV6-5 | TRBD1 | few | CASSYFRDSNEKLFF | TGTGCCAGCAGTTACTTTCGGGACAGTAATGAAAAACTGTTTTTT
TRBJ2-7 | TRBV6-2/TRBV6-3 | . | . | CASSYRGEGYEQYF | TGTGCCAGCAGTTACAGGGGAGAAGGCTACGAGCAGTACTTC
TRBJ2-7 | TRBV19 | TRBD2 | . | CASSISSGEYEQYF | TGTGCCAGTAGTATCTCCAGCGGGGAATACGAGCAGTACTTC
TRBJ2-1 | TRBV5-1 | TRBD2 | . | CASSLRGGPNEQFF | TGCGCCAGCAGCTTACGGGGGGGCCCCAATGAGCAGTTCTTC
TRBJ2-1 | TRBV4-3 | . | . | CASSQEVTYEQFF | TGCGCCAGCAGCCAAGAGGTTACGTACGAGCAGTTCTTC
TRBJ2-1 | TRBV7-9 | . | . | CASATTLSYNEQFF | TGTGCCAGCGCGACAACACTTAGCTACAATGAGCAGTTCTTC
TRBJ1-1 | TRBV6-2/TRBV6-3 | . | . | CASNQGRYTEAFF | TGTGCCAGCAATCAAGGGAGATACACTGAAGCTTTCTTT
TRBJ2-1 | TRBV20-1 | TRBD1 | . | CSARDLRTGVNNEQFF | TGCAGTGCTAGAGATCTTCGGACAGGGGTTAACAATGAGCAGTTCTTC
TRBJ2-7 | TRBV2 | TRBD1 | . | CASKGGTGFYEQYF | TGTGCCAGCAAGGGGGGGACAGGGTTTTACGAGCAGTACTTC
TRBJ1-5 | TRBV27 | . | . | CASSLWAPTSNQPQHF | TGTGCCAGCAGTTTATGGGCTCCAACGAGCAATCAGCCCCAGCATTTT
TRBJ1-1 | TRBV7-9 | TRBD1 | many | CASSARQGGGTEAFF | TGTGCCAGCAGCGCGAGACAGGGAGGGGGAACTGAAGCTTTCTTT
TRBJ1-1 | TRBV6-5 | . | few | CASSYFEAEGAFF | TGTGCCAGCAGTTACTTCGAGGCCGAAGGGGCTTTCTTT
TRBJ2-1 | TRBV6-2/TRBV6-3 | TRBD2 | few | CASSYVVREGLYNEQFF | TGTGCCAGCAGTTACGTAGTGCGGGAGGGCCTATACAATGAGCAGTTCTTC
TRBJ2-7 | TRBV27 | TRBD1 | few | CASSLTGFLYEQYF | TGTGCCAGCAGCCTGACAGGGTTCCTCTACGAGCAGTACTTC
TRBJ2-6 | TRBV4-3 | . | few | CASSLQVGSGANVLTF | TGCGCCAGCAGCTTACAGGTGGGGTCTGGGGCCAACGTCCTGACTTTC
TRBJ2-7 | TRBV5-1 | . | many | CASSDSSNSYEQYF | TGCGCCAGCAGCGACAGCTCCAACTCCTACGAGCAGTACTTC
TRBJ2-1 | TRBV29-1 | TRBD1 | few | CSVELPQGTGGNEQFF | TGCAGCGTTGAACTTCCCCAGGGGACAGGGGGCAATGAGCAGTTCTTC
TRBJ2-2 | TRBV10-3 | . | few | CAISEGTGELFF | TGTGCCATCAGTGAAGGCACCGGGGAGCTGTTTTTT
TRBJ2-3 | TRBV6-5 | TRBD2 | many | CASSYSPSGHTDTQYF | TGTGCCAGCAGTTACTCTCCTAGCGGACACACAGATACGCAGTATTTT
TRBJ1-2 | TRBV4-2 | . | few | CASSQRRVNYGYTF | TGTGCCAGCAGCCAAAGACGGGTTAACTATGGCTACACCTTC
TRBJ2-7 | TRBV28 | TRBD2 | few | CASSPGTSGTPYEQYF | TGTGCCAGCAGTCCCGGGACTAGCGGAACCCCCTACGAGCAGTACTTC
TRBJ2-2 | TRBV6-5 | TRBD1 | . | CASSYGTGVTGELFF | TGTGCCAGCAGTTATGGGACAGGGGTCACCGGGGAGCTGTTTTTT
TRBJ2-5 | TRBV4-1 | TRBD2 | few | CASSQALAGVVAQYF | TGCGCCAGCAGCCAAGCACTAGCGGGAGTTGTGGCCCAGTACTTC
TRBJ2-7 | TRBV2 | . | . | CASLDGSYEQYF | TGTGCCAGCCTCGACGGCTCCTACGAGCAGTACTTC
TRBJ2-1 | TRBV5-6 | . | . | CASSLFSASSYNEQFF | TGTGCCAGCAGCTTGTTTTCAGCTAGCTCCTACAATGAGCAGTTCTTC
TRBJ2-1 | TRBV27 | . | few | CASSLKLGTSSSQFF | TGTGCCAGCAGTTTAAAACTAGGGACGTCCTCGAGCCAGTTCTTC
TRBJ2-3 | TRBV29-1 | . | . | CSVEDPGLSVDTQYF | TGCAGCGTTGAAGATCCAGGGCTAAGTGTAGATACGCAGTATTTT
TRBJ2-1 | TRBV6-5 | TRBD2 | . | CASSYLASGSSYNEQFF | TGTGCCAGCAGTTACCTGGCTAGCGGGAGCTCCTACAATGAGCAGTTCTTC
TRBJ1-1 | TRBV12-3/TRBV12-4 | . | . | CASSSGWGTEAFF | TGTGCCAGCAGCTCCGGTTGGGGGACTGAAGCTTTCTTT
TRBJ2-7 | TRBV10-3 | TRBD2 | few | CAISEGLGTSGTYEQYF | TGTGCCATCAGTGAGGGTCTAGGGACTAGCGGCACCTACGAGCAGTACTTC
TRBJ1-1 | TRBV10-3 | . | few | CAISERVGNTEAFF | TGTGCCATCAGTGAGAGGGTAGGGAACACTGAAGCTTTCTTT
TRBJ1-1 | TRBV18 | . | few | CASSPSLPAYLFVREVSEAFF | TGTGCCAGCTCACCCTCACTACCCGCCTATCTGTTCGTGCGAGAGGTCTCTGAAGCTTTCTTT
TRBJ1-6 | TRBV28 | TRBD1 | few | CASSMTGAFDNSPLHF | TGTGCCAGCAGCATGACAGGGGCTTTTGATAATTCACCCCTCCACTTT
TRBJ2-5 | TRBV7-7 | . | few | CASSLEPAIQETQYF | TGTGCTAGCAGCTTAGAACCAGCGATCCAAGAGACCCAGTACTTC
TRBJ2-1 | TRBV3-1 | TRBD2 | few | CASSQLAGDFLSYNEQFF | TGTGCCAGCAGCCAACTAGCGGGAGACTTCCTTTCCTACAATGAGCAGTTCTTC
TRBJ2-1 | TRBV5-1 | TRBD1 | . | CASRSDRDHEQFF | TGCGCCAGCAGATCCGACAGGGACCATGAGCAGTTCTTC
TRBJ2-7 | TRBV7-9 | TRBD2 | once | CASSSPRLAPYEQYF | TGTGCCAGCAGCTCCCCCCGACTAGCCCCGTACGAGCAGTACTTC
TRBJ2-5 | TRBV3-1 | . | few | CASSQGAGDRETQYF | TGTGCCAGCAGCCAAGGAGCAGGGGATAGGGAGACCCAGTACTTC
TRBJ2-7 | TRBV12-3/TRBV12-4 | TRBD1 | . | CASSSTTGAPVVYEQYF | TGTGCCAGCAGTTCAACGACAGGGGCGCCAGTGGTCTACGAGCAGTACTTC
TRBJ2-1 | TRBV20-1 | . | few | CSARALLWGVYNEQFF | TGCAGTGCTAGGGCCCTTTTGTGGGGGGTCTACAATGAGCAGTTCTTC
TRBJ2-1 | TRBV4-1 | . | . | CASSLGTPHNEQFF | TGCGCCAGCAGCTTAGGGACCCCCCACAATGAGCAGTTCTTC
TRBJ2-7 | TRBV7-8 | TRBD1 | few | CASSPILDRGGIAYEQYF | TGTGCCAGCAGCCCAATCCTGGACAGGGGGGGCATAGCCTACGAGCAGTACTTC
TRBJ2-3 | TRBV6-1 | TRBD1 | . | CASRDRGGSTDTQYF | TGTGCCAGCAGGGACAGGGGAGGTAGCACAGATACGCAGTATTTT
TRBJ2-3 | TRBV15 | . | many | CATSPNRRSTDTQYF | TGTGCCACCTCTCCGAACAGGAGGAGCACAGATACGCAGTATTTT
TRBJ2-1 | TRBV7-6 | TRBD2 | . | CASSLARASGSGVGESSYNEQFF | TGTGCCAGCAGCTTAGCACGGGCTAGCGGGAGTGGGGTCGGAGAGAGCTCCTACAATGAGCAGTTCTTC
TRBJ1-2 | TRBV19 | . | . | CASSIGQQVHGYTF | TGTGCCAGTAGTATAGGGCAACAGGTTCATGGCTACACCTTC